The TCR beta chain described here comes from a study of blood T cell repertoires in COVID-19 (dated by TCRdb to 2020 to 2021). Study-wide context: Collaborator samples came from the United States, Italy and Spain and covered acute and convalescent phases of COVID-19. The material from the prospective study consisted of cDNA or gDNA derived from T cells, B-cell-depleted T cells, or PBMCs. The dataset comprised deeply sampled blood TCRbeta repertoires from subjects exposed to, actively infected with, or recovered from COVID-19. A freely available public database, intended as a resource for researchers studying the immune response to SARS-CoV-2, is where the repertoires were released. The samples were drawn from two sources: the first 160 participants of the ongoing ImmuneRACE study, and fewer than 1,500 subjects contributed by 6 global collaborators. Nearly every sample came with metadata listing a de-identified subject ID, COVID-19 status, age in years and sex. HLA class I and class II types, where available, came from metadata supplied by the sample provider rather than from assay-based typing. What the work shows at the level of the full study, not this receptor alone: Clinical and demographic metadata were provided uncurated, with the amount varying by source and participant.

About this clone itself: Its binding antigen is unknown. No clone much larger than this one lies a single base away; base qualities are absent.

V drops 5 bases and J drops 1 base, leaving 9 bases in between. The CDR3 starts with the cysteine, ends with the phenylalanine, and has 15 residues. The kept DNA is CDR3 alone, 45 bases in frame from the first base. CDR1 and CDR2 are read off the germline V gene as MDHEN and SYDVKM. The collaborating institutions used their own protocols to collect whole blood in K2EDTA tubes. For TCRbeta analysis, collaborators shipped samples in one of three forms: frozen whole blood, isolated PBMCs, or DNA extracted from either of those sample types. TCRbeta CDR3 regions were amplified from genomic DNA using the immunoSEQ Assay, a bias-controlled multiplex PCR. In the original analysis: The number of nucleated cells in each sample was estimated by amplification of reference gene primers within the assay. Sequence reads were collapsed and filtered to measure the absolute abundance of every unique TCRbeta CDR3 rearrangement. For each sample, productive Simpson clonality was calculated as the square root of Simpson's diversity index across productive rearrangements. In TCRdb, the immuneACCESS table is reduced to in-frame sequences with V and J assigned. These tables do not hold every clone; where another copy was compared, an unresolved V gene accounts for under half, and the others remain unexplained. The V and J calls and clone size come from that table; D and trimming were worked out from the DNA. In this sample the table shows hundreds of thousands of clones, about 85% of which occur a single time. Clones ranked in the top ten supply about 14% of the sample.

The rearrangement joined TRBV28 to TRBJ1-6; the D gene lacks a confident call. The source material was peripheral blood. The sequence was obtained from a human donor in a cohort sampled during active COVID-19. The DNA sequence reads TGTGCCAGCAGTGACACGGGGTCCTATAATTCACCCCTCCACTTT. Its coded protein is CASSDTGSYNSPLHF.